Shown below are 27 T cell receptor beta chains from a single sample sequenced in a study of blood T cell repertoires in COVID-19. Profiled with immunoSEQ multiplex PCR; TCRdb holds only in-frame clones, not every one. The sample has fewer than 250,000 clones, about 91% seen once; the top ten hold 2.6%. Sequenced material: PBMCs or T cells enriched from blood (not recorded which). The receptors stem from a woman under 40 with acute COVID-19.

In its sample, this clone was seen once. V is TRBV29-1 and J is TRBJ1-1; D may be TRBD1 (6 bases). There are 12 residues in the CDR3. The germline V gene encodes CDR1 SQVTM and CDR2 ANQGSEA. V was pared by 0 bases and J by 4 bases, with 6 bases between. This chain's CDR3 is CSVEDRGTEAFF. Here the CDR3 DNA reads TGCAGCGTTGAAGACAGGGGCACTGAAGCTTTCTTT.

This chain uses TRBV3-1 (or the pseudogene TRBV3-2) with TRBJ2-4; 10 positions agree with TRBD1. Looked up from germline, CDR1 is LGHDT and CDR2 is YNNKEL (reference sequence). Trimming removed 3 bases from V and 3 bases from J; junction bases left unmatched: 2. CDR3 size: 15 residues. The CDR3 region is CASSHRDRGKNIQYF. CDR3 DNA sequence: TGTGCCAGCAGCCATAGGGACAGGGGCAAAAACATTCAGTACTTC.

The chain recombines TRBV15 with TRBJ2-1; no firm D call. The CDR3 loop spans 14 amino acids. Between the trimmed V and J ends, which lost 1 base and 0 bases, there was a span of 4 bases. From germline, CDR1 is LNHNV and CDR2 YYDKDF (reference sequence). The CDR3 here is CATSRASSYNEQFF. The CDR3 DNA follows: TGTGCCACCAGCAGAGCGAGCTCCTACAATGAGCAGTTCTTC.

The V gene is TRBV19, the J gene TRBJ2-1; TRBD2 aligns across 9 bases. CDR1 is LNHDA and CDR2 is SQIVND in the germline V gene (reference sequence). The CDR3 covers 17 residues. V was pared by 6 bases and J by 8 bases, with 17 bases of the junction left unmatched. The chain's CDR3 is CASSQYQRGAHFHEQFF. As DNA, the CDR3 is TGTGCCAGTAGCCAATACCAGCGGGGGGCCCATTTTCATGAGCAGTTCTTC. The full variable domain, completed using reference TRBV19 and TRBJ2-1, is DGGITQSPKYLFRKEGQNVTLSCEQNLNHDAMYWYRQDPGQGLRLIYYSQIVNDFQKGDIAEGYSVSREKKESFPLTVTSAQKNPTAFYLCASSQYQRGAHFHEQFFGPGTRLTVL.

V and J are TRBV5-1 and TRBJ2-4; D is perhaps TRBD2 (5 bases). Trimming left V 0 bases short and J 6 bases short, with 13 bases between. The CDR3 runs to 15 residues. Germline loops: CDR1 SGHRS, CDR2 YFSETQ. The CDR3 reads CASSLGGPDGNIQYF. The CDR3 nucleotides are TGCGCCAGCAGCTTGGGCGGGCCGGACGGAAACATTCAGTACTTC. The complete variable domain, with remaining parts taken from reference TRBV5-1 and TRBJ2-4, reads KAGVTQTPRYLIKTRGQQVTLSCSPISGHRSVSWYQQTPGQGLQFLFEYFSETQRNKGNFPGRFSGRQFSNSRSEMNVSTLELGDSALYLCASSLGGPDGNIQYFGAGTRLSVL.

The chain links TRBV29-1 to TRBJ1-2; no reliable D call. Germline CDR1 SQVTM, CDR2 ANQGSEA. This CDR3 is built from 11 residues. Trimming cost V 7 bases and J 8 bases, with 14 bases left between them. DNA for the CDR3: TGCAGCGCCCGAGTTTCGGGAGGCTACACCTTC. This encodes CSARVSGGYTF.

This clone was recorded a few times. The chain uses TRBV7-9 and TRBJ1-5; 8 bases match TRBD1. Looked up from germline, CDR1 is SEHNR and CDR2 is FQNEAQ (reference sequence). After removal of 5 bases from V and 4 bases from J, the junction contained 7 bases not matched to a gene. The CDR3 is 15 amino acids. The CDR3 DNA is TGTGCCAGCAGCGGCGGACAGGGCCCAAATCAGCCCCAGCATTTT. Encoded protein: CASSGGQGPNQPQHF.

The V and J genes are TRBV5-1 and TRBJ1-1; TRBD1 agrees at 7 bases. The CDR3 loop spans 12 amino acids. J gave up 7 bases and V 0 bases, and 0 bases lay outside the gene matches. From germline, CDR1 is SGHRS and CDR2 YFSETQ. CDR3 in DNA: TGCGCCAGCAGCTTGGGGGACAGTGAAGCTTTCTTT. Translated, it gives CASSLGDSEAFF.

This clone was detected only a few times. The chain is built from TRBV4-1 and TRBJ2-1; a weak D match, TRBD2 (7 bases). The V end lost 4 bases, the J end lost 6 bases, and 13 bases lay between the germline ends. Germline loops: CDR1 MGHRA, CDR2 YSYEKL. The CDR3 length is 14 residues. The CDR3, as DNA: TGCGCCAGCAGCCGATTGGGGGGGCTCAATGAGCAGTTCTTC. This translates into CASSRLGGLNEQFF.

This chain links TRBV20-1 with TRBJ1-2, with TRBD1 matching over 12 bases. V dropped 6 bases and J dropped 12; count of bases not matched to a gene: 2. This CDR3 spans 10 amino acids. Germline V gene lookup returns CDR1 DFQATT and CDR2 SNEGSKA (reference sequence). DNA of the CDR3: TGCAGTGCCTGGGACAGGGGGCACACCTTC. Translating gives CSAWDRGHTF.

The chain is built from TRBV10-2 and TRBJ1-6, with 10 bases fitting TRBD1. This CDR3 has 15 amino acids. Losses at the gene ends were 0 bases for V and 10 bases for J; bases not matched to a gene: 3. Germline V gene sequence: CDR1 WSHSY, CDR2 SAAADI. CDR3 amino acids: CASSESGTGVSPLHF. The CDR3 DNA follows: TGCGCCAGCAGTGAGTCAGGGACAGGGGTCTCACCCCTCCACTTT.

V usage is TRBV30 and J usage is TRBJ1-4; D not resolved. The germline gives CDR1 GTSNPN, CDR2 SVGIG (reference sequence). Trimming removed 2 bases at V and 4 bases at J, with 8 bases between. The CDR3 consists of 13 residues. CDR3 sequence (DNA): TGTGCCTGGAGTACAGACCATAATGAAAAACTGTTTTTT. Amino acid sequence: CAWSTDHNEKLFF. Using reference TRBV30 and TRBJ1-4 for the parts outside the CDR3, the full variable domain is SQTIHQWPATLVQPVGSPLSLECTVEGTSNPNLYWYRQAAGRGLQLLFYSVGIGQISSEVPQNLSASRPQDRQFILSSKKLLLSDSGFYLCAWSTDHNEKLFFGSGTQLSVL.

The rearrangement joins TRBV6-1 to TRBJ2-7, with a possible D match to TRBD2 (6 bases). V was trimmed by 1 base and J by 2 bases, leaving 18 bases between them. The germline gives CDR1 MNHNS, CDR2 SASEGT. The CDR3 contains 17 residues. Here the CDR3 DNA reads TGTGCCAGCAGTGAAGAACCGTCCGCGGAGGGGACCTACGAGCAGTACTTC. Its translation: CASSEEPSAEGTYEQYF.

The chain carries TRBV10-3 and TRBJ1-4; a weak D match, TRBD1 (5 bases). The germline gives CDR1 ENHRY, CDR2 SYGVKD. CDR3 length: 15 residues. V was trimmed by 4 bases and J by 7 bases, leaving 16 bases between them. For the CDR3, the DNA is TGTGCCATCAGTGTCAGTCCCCAGGGCGGTGAAAAACTGTTTTTT. This sequence encodes CAISVSPQGGEKLFF.

DNA for the CDR3: TGTGCCAGCAGTTCTCCGACAGTAGGAACGCCCCTTGAATTGTCTGAGCAGTACTTC. Translating it yields CASSSPTVGTPLELSEQYF. The chain is built from TRBV28 and TRBJ2-7; D may be TRBD1 (5 bases). V gave up 4 bases and J gave up 7 bases, with 32 bases separating them. Looked up from germline, CDR1 is MDHEN and CDR2 is SYDVKM. This CDR3 is built from 19 residues.

The rearrangement links TRBV5-4 to TRBJ1-3; 7 bases match TRBD1. This CDR3 contains 14 residues. Germline CDR1 SGHNT, CDR2 YYREEE (reference sequence). Losses at the gene ends were 4 bases for V and 2 bases for J; bases not matched to a gene: 3. The CDR3 spells CASSPQGAGNTIYF. The CDR3 region has the DNA TGTGCCAGCAGCCCGCAGGGGGCTGGAAACACCATATATTTT.

The CDR3 is CASTRGLSYEQYF. CDR3 coding DNA: TGTGCCAGCACGCGGGGACTTTCCTACGAGCAGTACTTC. V usage is TRBV7-4 and J usage is TRBJ2-7; tentative D call: TRBD2 (6 bases). The CDR3 runs to 13 residues. In germline, CDR1 is SGHVT, CDR2 SQSDAQ. V lost 7 bases and J lost 1, with 11 bases in between.

The chain combines TRBV5-1 with TRBJ2-3; D is uncertain. The V end was cut by 0 bases, the J end by 2 bases, with 10 bases between. CDR1 is SGHRS, CDR2 YFSETQ, per germline. This CDR3 has 15 residues. DNA of the CDR3: TGCGCCAGCAGCTTGGCCGACACCCACACAGATACGCAGTATTTT. It specifies CASSLADTHTDTQYF.

This chain uses TRBV14 with TRBJ2-1; 7 positions match TRBD2. The V gene end was trimmed by 1 base and the J gene end by 5 bases; junction bases not matched to a gene: 5. The CDR3 has 15 residues. CDR1 and CDR2 (germline): SGHDN, FVKESK. The CDR3 protein is CASSQGRLAHNEQFF. In DNA form, the CDR3 reads TGTGCCAGCAGCCAAGGAAGACTAGCCCACAATGAGCAGTTCTTC.

The chain employs TRBV6-5 and TRBJ1-1; D remains ambiguous. The CDR3 has 15 residues. CDR1 and CDR2 from the germline V gene are MNHEY and SVGAGI. With 8 bases removed from V and 5 bases from J, the gap between germline ends came to 21 bases. The CDR3 spells CASLPGAGLGTEAFF. For the CDR3, the DNA is TGTGCCAGCCTACCGGGAGCAGGTCTGGGGACTGAAGCTTTCTTT.

This chain links TRBV5-8 with TRBJ2-5; 8 bases line up with TRBD1. Germline CDR1 reads SGHTS; CDR2 reads YDEGEE. CDR3 length: 14 residues. The J segment lost 2 bases and the V segment lost 3 bases, leaving 3 bases of the junction unmatched. CDR3: CASSWGQEQETQYF. For the CDR3, the DNA is TGTGCCAGCAGCTGGGGACAGGAGCAAGAGACCCAGTACTTC.

V gene TRBV3-1 (or the pseudogene TRBV3-2) combines with J gene TRBJ2-2; 7 bases align to TRBD1. This CDR3 comprises 15 residues. CDR1 is LGHDT and CDR2 is YNNKEL in the germline V gene (reference sequence). The J segment lost 0 bases and the V segment lost 7 bases, leaving 5 bases of the junction unmatched. The CDR3 DNA sequence: TGTGCCAGCACCCCTACAGGGGCGAACACCGGGGAGCTGTTTTTT. Protein product: CASTPTGANTGELFF.

The chain combines TRBV3-1 (or the pseudogene TRBV3-2) with TRBJ2-1; 12 nucleotides align to TRBD2. The CDR3 runs to 18 residues. CDR1 and CDR2 (germline): LGHDT, YNNKEL (reference sequence). V shed 4 bases and J 10 bases; nucleotides not matched to a gene: 17. In nucleotides, the CDR3 is TGTGCCAGCAGCCCGACCCTGATCGCTAGCGGGGGGGCTCGGGAGCAGTTCTTC. Encoded protein: CASSPTLIASGGAREQFF.

The gene calls are TRBV6-6 and TRBJ1-1; D remains unclear. The germline CDR1 and CDR2 sequences are MNHNY and SVGAGI (reference sequence). This CDR3 has 13 amino acids. The V end lost 7 bases, the J end lost 0 bases, and 9 bases lay between the germline ends. CDR3: CASNRAMNTEAFF. In DNA form, the CDR3 reads TGTGCCAGCAATAGAGCTATGAACACTGAAGCTTTCTTT.

The V gene is TRBV7-9, the J gene TRBJ2-7, with a possible D match to TRBD2 (6 bases). This CDR3 has 16 residues. Trimming cost V 4 bases and J 4 bases, with 20 bases left between them. Germline V CDR1 and CDR2: SEHNR, FQNEAQ (reference sequence). The CDR3 nucleotides are TGTGCCAGCAGCTCAGCAACTCCGGGACTGAAATACGAGCAGTACTTC. It specifies CASSSATPGLKYEQYF.

This clone was found once. The chain uses TRBV18 and TRBJ2-2; TRBD1 matches 12 bases. CDR3 length: 19 residues. J lost 1 base, V lost 7 bases, and 13 bases had no gene match. Germline lookup yields CDR1 KGHSH and CDR2 LQKENI. CDR3 sequence: CASLGQGATPDENTGELFF. The CDR3 DNA follows: TGTGCCAGCTTGGGACAGGGGGCTACGCCTGACGAGAACACCGGGGAGCTGTTTTTT.

V is TRBV7-2 and J is TRBJ2-1, with D possibly being TRBD1 (5 bases). CDR1 and CDR2 from the germline V gene are SGHTA and FQGNSA. The CDR3 covers 13 residues. The V and J ends lost 3 bases and 6 bases respectively, with 9 bases between them. The CDR3 DNA follows: TGTGCCAGCAGCTTCTGGACATTCAATGAGCAGTTCTTC. It translates to CASSFWTFNEQFF.